This T cell receptor beta chain emerged from a study of blood T cell repertoires in COVID-19. In the study overall: PBMCs, B-cell-depleted T cells, or T cells were the source of the cDNA or gDNA that made up the material.

In the original workflow: Reference gene primer amplification yielded estimated nucleated cell counts. The data were produced by immunoSEQ multiplex PCR, yet TCRdb's version contains in-frame clones alone and is incomplete. D and trimming come from the DNA, and the V and J calls and clone size come from that table. This table has some 19,000 clones, over 60% appearing once. V was pared by 3 bases and J by 5 bases, with 8 bases between. This CDR3 is 13 amino acids long. CDR1 is LGHDT and CDR2 is YNNKEL in the germline V gene (reference sequence). This clone was detected a few times. Sequencing input: peripheral blood. This sequence originates from a man in his 70s with COVID-19, enrolled during active disease. The J gene is TRBJ1-5, the V gene TRBV3-1 (or the pseudogene TRBV3-2); D call uncertain. The CDR3 DNA reads as TGTGCCAGCAGCCAGGGCCGTGATCAGCCCCAGCATTTT. Translation: CASSQGRDQPQHF.